This T cell receptor beta chain is from a study of early T cells in non-severe SARS-CoV-2 infection (dated by TCRdb to 2020 to 2023). In terms of the full investigation: TCR sequencing used bulk RNA from unsorted whole blood, so alpha and beta chains could not be paired.

Summary of the overall study and its limitations: VDJdb matching was skewed toward anti-spike CD8 responses and likely underestimated virus-specific expansions, missing private and CD4 specificities.

A case-control design nested within a healthcare worker cohort in London, UK, was used, with weekly nasopharyngeal swab PCR tests and blood sampling performed. Healthcare workers were recruited between 23 and 31 March 2020, during the week of the UK lockdown, and were followed weekly for up to about 15 weeks. The library was built by means of 5' RACE. The instrument was a NextSeq 500. Unique molecular identifiers were attached to individual cDNA molecules in the TCR library protocol so that sequencing error and PCR bias could be corrected. Both TCR alpha and beta chains were sequenced, and tight co-correlation was observed between alpha and beta sequence abundances in each sample. As for the original processing: Decombinator V4 was used to annotate the V gene, J gene and CDR3 of the TCR sequences. TCRs were defined as expanded if a significant change between any two time points was detected under a Poisson model with p below 0.0001. TCR abundances were normalised to the total number of TCRs sequenced per sample and were expressed as counts per million. VDJdb, accessed 1 November 2021, was searched for CMV, EBV and SARS-CoV-2 annotated TCRs, excluding TCRs annotated for multiple antigens. TCRdb reran the public reads through fastp at Q25 and MiXCR, keeping productive beta chains. Each CDR3 protein gets just one entry, which takes the most common genes and DNA from the rows behind it. The V and J calls come from TCRdb's annotation, not from the publication. The sample has 60,000 or so distinct CDR3 sequences on record, 8% to 9% of them singletons. The ten largest make up roughly a sixth of the sample.

This clonotype has ten or more counts. It lacks a known antigen. No clone much larger than this one lies a single base away; base qualities are absent. The sample was whole blood. This clonotype originated in an adult who was a healthcare worker with PCR-confirmed SARS-CoV-2 infection or an uninfected control (not recorded which).

The nucleotide sequence reads TGTGCCAGCAAGAGCCGCGGGGCAGGCAATCAGCCCCAGCATTTT. It translates as CASKSRGAGNQPQHF. The rearrangement joined TRBV6-2 or TRBV6-3 to TRBJ1-5, and perhaps TRBD1 as D gene, on 5 matching bases. V is pared back by 7 bases and J by 2 bases, with 15 bases lying between the germline termini. CDR1 MNHEY and CDR2 SVGEGT were looked up in the germline V gene. The CDR3 numbers 15 residues from cysteine through phenylalanine. Only CDR3 DNA is held: 45 bases, read in frame from base 1.